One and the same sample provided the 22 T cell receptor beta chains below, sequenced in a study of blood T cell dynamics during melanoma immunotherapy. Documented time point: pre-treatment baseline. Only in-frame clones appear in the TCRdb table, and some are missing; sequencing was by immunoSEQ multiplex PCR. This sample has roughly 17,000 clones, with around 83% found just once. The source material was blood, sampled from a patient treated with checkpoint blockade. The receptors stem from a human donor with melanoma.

CDR3 loop: CASSLTGNTGELFF. The DNA for the CDR3 is TGTGCCAGCAGCTTAACGGGGAACACCGGGGAGCTGTTTTTT. The V and J genes are TRBV7-9 and TRBJ2-2; D ambiguous. V dropped 2 bases and J dropped 1 base, with 5 bases sitting between them. CDR1 is SEHNR, CDR2 FQNEAQ, per germline (reference sequence). This CDR3 contains 14 residues.

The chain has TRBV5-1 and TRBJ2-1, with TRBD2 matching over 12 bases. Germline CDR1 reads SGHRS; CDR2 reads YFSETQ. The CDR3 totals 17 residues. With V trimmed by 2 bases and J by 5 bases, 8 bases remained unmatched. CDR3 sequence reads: CASSFGASGRVNNEQFF. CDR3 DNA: TGCGCCAGCAGCTTCGGGGCTAGCGGGAGGGTAAACAATGAGCAGTTCTTC.

CDR3 sequence: CASSLSLRNTEAFF. For the CDR3, the DNA is TGTGCCAGCAGCTTGTCCCTCCGGAACACTGAAGCTTTCTTT. The chain employs TRBV5-6 and TRBJ1-1; D gene unclear. Germline CDR1 SGHDT, CDR2 YYEEEE. Trimming took 1 base from V and 1 from J, leaving 8 bases between them. The CDR3 is made up of 14 amino acids.

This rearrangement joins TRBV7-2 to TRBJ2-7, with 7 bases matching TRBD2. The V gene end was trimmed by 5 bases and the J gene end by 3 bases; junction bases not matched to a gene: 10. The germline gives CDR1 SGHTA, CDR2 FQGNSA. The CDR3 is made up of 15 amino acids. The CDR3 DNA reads TGTGCCAGCAGCGGATCTGGCGGGAGTATCTACGAGCAGTACTTC. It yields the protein CASSGSGGSIYEQYF.

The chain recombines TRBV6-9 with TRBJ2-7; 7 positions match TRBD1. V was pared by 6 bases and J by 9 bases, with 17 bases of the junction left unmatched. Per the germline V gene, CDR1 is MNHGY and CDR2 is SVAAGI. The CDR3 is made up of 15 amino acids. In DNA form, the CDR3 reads TGTGCCAGCAGCTCCACAGGGGACCGCCCCAGAGGGCAGTACTTC. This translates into CASSSTGDRPRGQYF.

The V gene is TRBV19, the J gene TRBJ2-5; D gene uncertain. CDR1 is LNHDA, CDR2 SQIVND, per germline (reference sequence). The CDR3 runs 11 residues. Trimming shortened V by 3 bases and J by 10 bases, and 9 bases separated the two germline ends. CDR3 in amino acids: CASSMASRQYF. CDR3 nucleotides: TGTGCCAGTAGTATGGCCAGCCGCCAGTACTTC.

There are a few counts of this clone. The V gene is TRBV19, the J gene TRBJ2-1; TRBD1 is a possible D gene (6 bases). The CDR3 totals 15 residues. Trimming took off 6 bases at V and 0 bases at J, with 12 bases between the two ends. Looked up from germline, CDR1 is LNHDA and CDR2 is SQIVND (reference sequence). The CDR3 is CASRQDRSSYNEQFF. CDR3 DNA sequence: TGTGCCAGTAGACAAGACAGGAGCTCCTACAATGAGCAGTTCTTC.

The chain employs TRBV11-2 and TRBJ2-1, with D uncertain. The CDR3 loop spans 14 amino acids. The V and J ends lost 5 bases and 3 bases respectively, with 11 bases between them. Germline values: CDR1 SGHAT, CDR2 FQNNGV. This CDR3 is CASSNRLGYNEQFF. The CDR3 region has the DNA TGTGCCAGCAGCAATCGACTGGGCTACAATGAGCAGTTCTTC.

The CDR3 region has the DNA TGTGCCTGGAGTGTATTGTCCAGCCGTCTCACCCTCCACTTT. The encoded protein is CAWSVLSSRLTLHF. This rearrangement joins TRBV30 to TRBJ1-6; D ambiguous. V gave up 0 bases and J gave up 14 bases, with 17 bases separating them. CDR1 and CDR2 (germline): GTSNPN, SVGIG (reference sequence). The CDR3 length is 14 residues.

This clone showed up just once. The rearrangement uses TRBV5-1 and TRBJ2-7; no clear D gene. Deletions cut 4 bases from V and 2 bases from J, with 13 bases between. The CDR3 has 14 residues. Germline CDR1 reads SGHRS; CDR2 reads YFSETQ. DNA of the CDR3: TGCGCCAGCAGCACCGGGCAGTTCCCCTACGAGCAGTACTTC. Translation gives CASSTGQFPYEQYF.

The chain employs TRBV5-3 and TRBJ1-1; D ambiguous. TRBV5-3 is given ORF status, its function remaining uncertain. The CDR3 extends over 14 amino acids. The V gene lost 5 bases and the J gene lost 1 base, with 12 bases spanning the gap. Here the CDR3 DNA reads TGTGCCAGAAGGTTTATCTACCCGAACACTGAAGCTTTCTTT. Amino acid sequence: CARRFIYPNTEAFF.

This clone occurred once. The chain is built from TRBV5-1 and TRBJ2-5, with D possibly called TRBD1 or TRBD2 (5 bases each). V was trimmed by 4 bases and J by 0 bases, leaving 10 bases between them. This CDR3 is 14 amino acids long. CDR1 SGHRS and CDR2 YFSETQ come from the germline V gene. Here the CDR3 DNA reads TGCGCCAGCAGCATGGGACCAAACCAAGAGACCCAGTACTTC. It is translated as CASSMGPNQETQYF.

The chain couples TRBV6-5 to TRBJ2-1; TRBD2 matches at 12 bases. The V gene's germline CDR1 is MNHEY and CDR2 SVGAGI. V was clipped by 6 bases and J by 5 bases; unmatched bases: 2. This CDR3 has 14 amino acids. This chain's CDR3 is CASRGLAGHNEQFF. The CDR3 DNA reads TGTGCCAGCAGGGGACTAGCGGGTCACAATGAGCAGTTCTTC.

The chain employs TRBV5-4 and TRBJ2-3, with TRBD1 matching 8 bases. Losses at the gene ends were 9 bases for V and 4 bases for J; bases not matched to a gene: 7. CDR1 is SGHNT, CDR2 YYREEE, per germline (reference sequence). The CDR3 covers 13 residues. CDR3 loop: CATRTGGSDTQYF. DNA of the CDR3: TGTGCCACCAGAACAGGGGGGTCAGATACGCAGTATTTT.

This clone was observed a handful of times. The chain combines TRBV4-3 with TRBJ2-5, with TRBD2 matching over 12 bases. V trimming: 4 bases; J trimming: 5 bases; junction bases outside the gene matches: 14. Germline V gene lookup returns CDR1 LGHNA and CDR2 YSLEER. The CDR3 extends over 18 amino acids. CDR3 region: CASSRAGASGRVGETQYF. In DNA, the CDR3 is TGCGCCAGCAGCCGGGCGGGGGCTAGCGGGAGGGTGGGGGAGACCCAGTACTTC.

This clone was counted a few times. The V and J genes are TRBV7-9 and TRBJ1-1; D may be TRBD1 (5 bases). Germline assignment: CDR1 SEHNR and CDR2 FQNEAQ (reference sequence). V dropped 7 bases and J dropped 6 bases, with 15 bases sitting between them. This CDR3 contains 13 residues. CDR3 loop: CASTSLGDSEAFF. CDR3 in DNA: TGTGCCAGCACGTCCCTGGGGGACTCTGAAGCTTTCTTT.

The CDR3 coding sequence is TGTGCCAGCAGCTTGCAATCTAGCGGGAGATCCACAGATACGCAGTATTTT. Encoded protein: CASSLQSSGRSTDTQYF. The V gene is TRBV5-4, the J gene TRBJ2-3; 10 bases align to TRBD2. The CDR3 extends over 17 amino acids. The ends lost 1 base at V and 2 bases at J; junction bases unmatched: 7. Germline values: CDR1 SGHNT, CDR2 YYREEE (reference sequence).

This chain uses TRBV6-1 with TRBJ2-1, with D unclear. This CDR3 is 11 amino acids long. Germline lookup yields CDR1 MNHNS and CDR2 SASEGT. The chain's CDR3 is CVSRSYNEQFF. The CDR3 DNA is TGTGTATCAAGATCCTACAATGAGCAGTTCTTC.

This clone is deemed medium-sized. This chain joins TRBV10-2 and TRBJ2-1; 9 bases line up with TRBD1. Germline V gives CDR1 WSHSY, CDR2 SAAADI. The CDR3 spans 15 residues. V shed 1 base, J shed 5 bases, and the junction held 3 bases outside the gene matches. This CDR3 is CASSEWDRANNEQFF. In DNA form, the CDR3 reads TGCGCCAGCAGTGAGTGGGACAGGGCCAACAATGAGCAGTTCTTC.

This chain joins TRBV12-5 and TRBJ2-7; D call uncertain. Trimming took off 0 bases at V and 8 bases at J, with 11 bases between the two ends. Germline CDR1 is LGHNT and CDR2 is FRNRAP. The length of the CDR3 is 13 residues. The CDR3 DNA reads TGTGCTAGTGGTTTGGTATACGAGAGCAAGCAGTACTTC. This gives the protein CASGLVYESKQYF.

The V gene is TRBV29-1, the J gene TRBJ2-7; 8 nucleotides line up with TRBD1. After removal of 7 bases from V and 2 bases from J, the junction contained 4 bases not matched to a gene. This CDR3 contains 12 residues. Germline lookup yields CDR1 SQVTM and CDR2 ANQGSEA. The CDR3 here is CSARTGPYEQYF. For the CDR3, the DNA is TGCAGCGCGCGGACAGGGCCCTACGAGCAGTACTTC.

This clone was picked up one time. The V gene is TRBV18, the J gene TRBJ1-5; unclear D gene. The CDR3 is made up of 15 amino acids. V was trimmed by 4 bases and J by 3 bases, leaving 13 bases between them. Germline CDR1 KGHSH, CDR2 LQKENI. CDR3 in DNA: TGTGCCAGCTCACTAAAAGGCTCAAACAATCAGCCCCAGCATTTT. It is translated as CASSLKGSNNQPQHF. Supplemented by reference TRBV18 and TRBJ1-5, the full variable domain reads NAGVMQNPRHLVRRRGQEARLRCSPMKGHSHVYWYRQLPEEGLKFMVYLQKENIIDESGMPKERFSAEFPKEGPSILRIQQVVRGDSAAYFCASSLKGSNNQPQHFGDGTRLSIL.